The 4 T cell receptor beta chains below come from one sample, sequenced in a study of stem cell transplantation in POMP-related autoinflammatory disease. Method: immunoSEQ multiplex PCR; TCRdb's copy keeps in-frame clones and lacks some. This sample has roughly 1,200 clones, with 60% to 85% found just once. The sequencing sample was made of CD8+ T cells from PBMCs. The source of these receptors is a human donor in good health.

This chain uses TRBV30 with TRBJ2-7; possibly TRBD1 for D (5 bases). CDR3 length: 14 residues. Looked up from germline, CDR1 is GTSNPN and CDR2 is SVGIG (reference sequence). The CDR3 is CAWGRGAPAYEQYF. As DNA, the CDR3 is TGTGCTTGGGGTAGGGGCGCCCCGGCCTACGAGCAGTACTTC.

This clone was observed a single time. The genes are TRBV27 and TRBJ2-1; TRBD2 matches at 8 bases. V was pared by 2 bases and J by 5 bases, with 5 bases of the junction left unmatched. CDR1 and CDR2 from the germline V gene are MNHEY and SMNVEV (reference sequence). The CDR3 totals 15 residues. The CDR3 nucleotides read TGTGCCAGCAGTTTAGTGCGGGGGGAAAACAATGAGCAGTTCTTC. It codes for CASSLVRGENNEQFF.

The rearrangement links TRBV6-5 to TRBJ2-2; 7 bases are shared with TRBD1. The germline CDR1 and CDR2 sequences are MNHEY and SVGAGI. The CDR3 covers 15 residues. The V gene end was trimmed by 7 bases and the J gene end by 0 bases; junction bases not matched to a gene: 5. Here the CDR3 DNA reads TGTGCCAGCAAGGCCGGGACAGCGAACACCGGGGAGCTGTTTTTT. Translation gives CASKAGTANTGELFF.

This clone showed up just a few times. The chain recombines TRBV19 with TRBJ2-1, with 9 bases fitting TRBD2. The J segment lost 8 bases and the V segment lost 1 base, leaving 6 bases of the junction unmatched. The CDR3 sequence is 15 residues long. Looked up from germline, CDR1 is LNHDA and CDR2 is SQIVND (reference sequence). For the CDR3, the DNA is TGTGCCAGTAGTATAGCGGGTAGCGGGGGCGATGAGCAGTTCTTC. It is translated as CASSIAGSGGDEQFF.